This T cell receptor (beta chain) appears in the sequencing data of a study of early T cells in non-severe SARS-CoV-2 infection. Many counts were recorded for this clonotype. The germline V and J ends were trimmed by 0 bases and 15 bases, with 18 bases remaining between them. Germline lookup yields CDR1 MGHRA and CDR2 YSYEKL. CDR3 size: 14 residues. TCRdb reanalysed the 5' RACE reads using MiXCR and keeps one entry per CDR3 protein. The sample lists about 70,000 distinct CDR3 sequences, around 12% seen once, with 0.95% to 1.5% in the top ten. The rearrangement joins TRBV4-1 to TRBJ2-1, with a possible D match to TRBD2 (6 bases). Input material: whole blood. The source is an adult who was a healthcare worker with PCR-confirmed SARS-CoV-2 infection or an uninfected control (not recorded which). The CDR3 nucleotides are TGCGCCAGCAGCCAAGATCAGATCGGGAGTTCCCCGTTCTTC. This sequence encodes CASSQDQIGSSPFF.